The rows below give T cell receptor beta chains drawn from one sample of a study of cytomegalovirus exposure and HLA in healthy donors. Sequenced by immunoSEQ multiplex PCR; TCRdb stores in-frame clones only, minus some. Counted here are tens of thousands of clones, 65% to 80% occurring once; the ten biggest clones make up around 2.6%. The sequencing sample was made of PBMCs. The receptors were sampled from a female donor in good health and CMV-seronegative. Each CDR3 is given without its conserved first and last residue. Fields, in order: V gene, J gene, CDR3 protein.

TRBV7-9	TRBJ2-2	ASSLVDRGRAGSGELF
TRBV7-8	TRBJ1-2	ASSSFSGTGQYGYT
TRBV6-5	TRBJ1-5	ASRTTGGGNQPQH
TRBV5-6	TRBJ1-1	ASSQGGEAF
TRBV7-8	TRBJ1-4	ASSATGGNEKLF
TRBV7-6	TRBJ2-5	ASSLQGRTQY
TRBV7-2	TRBJ1-2	ASSLGGTKGYT
TRBV6-5	TRBJ2-2	ASSLTGGNTGELF
TRBV7-2	TRBJ2-7	ASRLTSTSYEQY
TRBV7-2	TRBJ2-4	ASSASGGWGNIQY
TRBV4-1	TRBJ2-1	ASSQDGVLAGAAGSYNEQF
TRBV5-1	TRBJ1-4	ASSLVTGDNEKLF
TRBV27	TRBJ2-3	ASSPRGGARQEPTDTQY
TRBV28	TRBJ1-2	ASSFSTRVNYGYT
TRBV4-3	TRBJ2-1	ASSRGGSYNEQF
TRBV11-2	TRBJ2-2	ASTRSGGVGGELF
TRBV19	TRBJ2-2	ASSILASGELF